This paragraph reports one T cell receptor (beta chain). Profiling relied on immunoSEQ multiplex PCR, and the TCRdb table lists in-frame clones only, not all of them. The sample lists about 130,000 clones; approximately 92% were seen once. This sample is part of a study of control samples from healthy donors and cancer patients. The CDR3 is made up of 12 amino acids. Germline V gene lookup returns CDR1 SQVTM and CDR2 ANQGSEA. Trimming pared 3 bases from V and 2 bases from J, leaving 4 bases between. This clonotype was sampled from a young man in good health. The chain has TRBV29-1 and TRBJ2-2; D remains ambiguous. Material for sequencing was blood. The CDR3 bases are TGCAGCGTTGACCTCAACACCGGGGAGCTGTTTTTT. This codes for CSVDLNTGELFF.